A selection of T cell receptor beta chains follows, all from one sample in a study of graft-versus-host responses after intestinal transplantation. The antigens these receptors bind are not known. Generated by immunoSEQ multiplex PCR, the TCRdb table keeps only in-frame clones and is missing some. This repertoire shows about 70,000 clones, 90% found once; its top ten account for about 4.2%. This sample comprised unstimulated CD8+ T cells sorted from spleen or lymph node cells, obtained before transplant. The receptors come from a human donor who was the organ donor for an intestinal transplant. Both conserved end residues are part of each CDR3. A D gene is named only where the DNA matches it firmly. Expanded clones get a size class; other rows say once, few or many, or leave the size out.

v_gene,abundance,j_gene,d_gene,CDR3aa,CDR3nt
TRBV4-3,NA,TRBJ2-5,TRBD2,CASSQYNLGGSTEQTQYF,TGCGCCAGCAGCCAATATAACTTGGGGGGGTCGACGGAGCAGACCCAGTACTTC
TRBV27,once,TRBJ2-2,NA,CASSRPGNTGELFF,TGTGCCAGCAGTCGGCCGGGAAACACCGGGGAGCTGTTTTTT
TRBV5-1,NA,TRBJ1-1,NA,CASSGEGVNTEAFF,TGCGCCAGCAGCGGTGAGGGAGTGAACACTGAAGCTTTCTTT
TRBV7-9,NA,TRBJ2-1,NA,CASSHDYEQFF,TGTGCCAGCAGCCATGACTATGAGCAGTTCTTC
TRBV4-1,NA,TRBJ2-2,NA,CASSQRQPNTGELFF,TGCGCCAGCAGCCAGCGACAACCCAACACCGGGGAGCTGTTTTTT
TRBV2,NA,TRBJ1-5,NA,CASSEQGRNQPQHF,TGTGCCAGCAGTGAACAGGGAAGGAATCAGCCCCAGCATTTT
TRBV6-4,NA,TRBJ1-1,TRBD1,CASSDLPDRVTEAFF,TGTGCCAGCAGTGACCTACCCGACAGGGTCACTGAAGCTTTCTTT
TRBV4-2,NA,TRBJ2-5,TRBD2,CASSPRTSGGEETQYF,TGTGCCAGCAGCCCCAGGACTAGCGGCGGAGAAGAGACCCAGTACTTC
TRBV5-4,NA,TRBJ1-2,TRBD1,CASSQGTGVEGYTF,TGTGCCAGCAGCCAGGGGACAGGGGTAGAAGGCTACACCTTC
TRBV7-9,NA,TRBJ2-2,NA,CASSPDSSTGELFF,TGTGCCAGCAGCCCCGACAGTAGCACCGGGGAGCTGTTTTTT
TRBV4-1,NA,TRBJ2-2,NA,CASSQAPGTGELFF,TGCGCCAGCAGCCAAGCACCGGGGACCGGGGAGCTGTTTTTT
TRBV5-1,NA,TRBJ1-1,TRBD1,CASSSEGADTEAFF,TGCGCCAGCAGCTCGGAGGGGGCCGACACTGAAGCTTTCTTT
TRBV14,NA,TRBJ1-1,TRBD1,CASSQDDRDDTEAFF,TGTGCCAGCAGCCAAGATGACAGGGATGACACTGAAGCTTTCTTT
TRBV5-8,NA,TRBJ2-1,TRBD2,CASSSAGGSEQFF,TGTGCCAGCAGCTCCGCGGGGGGGAGTGAGCAGTTCTTC
TRBV4-2,once,TRBJ1-2,NA,CASSQEIRMADYYFSNYGYTF,TGTGCCAGCAGCCAAGAGATAAGGATGGCCGACTATTATTTCTCAAACTATGGCTACACCTTC
TRBV4-1,NA,TRBJ2-1,NA,CASSQVLGQISYNEQFF,TGCGCCAGCAGCCAAGTGCTTGGACAGATCTCCTACAATGAGCAGTTCTTC
TRBV14,NA,TRBJ1-3,NA,CASSQGRSSGNTIYF,TGTGCCAGCAGCCAAGGCAGGTCCTCTGGAAACACCATATATTTT
TRBV30,NA,TRBJ2-1,TRBD2,CAWGPSGVSYNEQFF,TGTGCCTGGGGACCTAGCGGGGTCTCCTACAATGAGCAGTTCTTC
TRBV9,NA,TRBJ2-3,TRBD2,CASSPWRGGPVEDTQYF,TGTGCCAGCAGCCCCTGGCGGGGGGGCCCGGTTGAGGATACGCAGTATTTT
TRBV7-2,NA,TRBJ1-6,TRBD1,CASSPRTGSHNSPLHF,TGTGCCAGCAGCCCGCGGACAGGGAGTCACAATTCACCCCTCCACTTT
TRBV11-3,NA,TRBJ2-2,TRBD1,CASSLDGTGSGELFF,TGTGCCAGCAGCTTAGATGGGACAGGCAGCGGGGAGCTGTTTTTT
TRBV27,NA,TRBJ2-1,TRBD1,CASSPLGTGGFNKQFF,TGTGCCAGCAGTCCTTTAGGGACAGGGGGCTTCAATAAGCAGTTCTTC
TRBV10-1,NA,TRBJ2-1,TRBD1,CASSGGTGEPNEQFF,TGCGCCAGCAGTGGTGGGACAGGGGAGCCGAATGAGCAGTTCTTC
TRBV21-1,NA,TRBJ2-3,NA,CASSKSPFSSTDTQYF,TGTGCCAGCAGCAAAAGCCCTTTCTCTAGCACAGATACGCAGTATTTT
TRBV13,NA,TRBJ2-3,TRBD1,CASSYDRGQDTQYF,TGTGCCAGCAGCTATGACAGGGGGCAAGATACGCAGTATTTT
TRBV27,NA,TRBJ1-1,NA,CASSLQRVDTEAFF,TGTGCCAGCAGTTTACAACGGGTTGACACTGAAGCTTTCTTT
TRBV7-2,NA,TRBJ1-2,NA,CASSPGGGVYGYTF,TGTGCCAGCAGCCCCGGAGGGGGGGTCTATGGCTACACCTTC